These 8 T cell receptor beta chains were sequenced from one sample in a study of metastatic and nonmetastatic thyroid tumors. TCRdb redid the clone calls on the PCR reads using MiXCR. This sample has 17,000 or so clones, with more than 20% found just once. Thyroid surgery was preceded by no treatment in any patient. Sequenced: blood. These receptors all stem from a male donor with papillary thyroid cancer or a benign thyroid nodule (not recorded which). Some clones in this sample may be carry-over from other donors' samples.

The chain joins TRBV11-3 to TRBJ1-2; D not resolved. With 0 bases removed from V and 5 bases from J, the gap between germline ends came to 13 bases. Germline V CDR1 and CDR2: SGHNT, YENEEA. This CDR3 is 15 amino acids long. CDR3 DNA sequence: TGTGCCAGCAGCTTAGATCTTCGAAACGAATATGGCTACACCTTC. Amino acids: CASSLDLRNEYGYTF. Variable domain in full (rest from reference TRBV11-3 and TRBJ1-2): EAGVVQSPRYKIIEKKQPVAFWCNPISGHNTLYWYLQNLGQGPELLIRYENEEAVDDSQLPKDRFSAERLKGVDSTLKIQPAELGDSAVYLCASSLDLRNEYGYTFGSGTRLTVV.

The table lists this clone with many counts. V is TRBV25-1 and J is TRBJ2-3, with 7 bases that match TRBD1. With V trimmed by 6 bases and J by 1 base, 7 bases remained unmatched. The CDR3 extends over 15 amino acids. Germline-derived CDR1 and CDR2 are MGHDK and SYGVNS. In nucleotides, the CDR3 is TGTGCCAGCAGCGCCAGACAGGGAGGCACAGATACGCAGTATTTT. Residues: CASSARQGGTDTQYF. Together with reference TRBV25-1 and TRBJ2-3, the CDR3 gives the full variable domain: EADIYQTPRYLVIGTGKKITLECSQTMGHDKMYWYQQDPGMELHLIHYSYGVNSTEKGDLSSESTVSRIRTEHFPLTLESARPSHTSQYLCASSARQGGTDTQYFGPGTRLTVL.

This clone occurred many times. V and J are TRBV5-1 and TRBJ2-5; no firm D call. The ends were cut back, 3 bases at V and 5 bases at J, with 8 bases in the middle. CDR3 length: 12 amino acids. The germline CDR1 and CDR2 sequences are SGHRS and YFSETQ. The CDR3 region is CASSSIGETQYF. CDR3 DNA sequence: TGCGCCAGCAGCTCTATAGGGGAGACCCAGTACTTC.

The rearrangement joins TRBV19 to TRBJ2-2; 7 bases are shared with TRBD1. This CDR3 spans 15 amino acids. V gave up 5 bases and J gave up 2 bases; unmatched junction bases: 5. Germline V lookup: CDR1 LNHDA, CDR2 SQIVND (reference sequence). CDR3 DNA: TGTGCCAGTAGTTTTACAGGGGTTAACACCGGGGAGCTGTTTTTT. Protein product: CASSFTGVNTGELFF.

The chain uses TRBV11-2 and TRBJ2-7, with D maybe TRBD2 (5 bases). Trimming pared 5 bases from V and 4 bases from J, leaving 24 bases between. The V gene's germline CDR1 is SGHAT and CDR2 FQNNGV. This CDR3 comprises 17 residues. The CDR3 region has the DNA TGTGCCAGCAGCCCAATTCTGAGGCTACGGGGTTTATACGAGCAGTACTTC. Residues: CASSPILRLRGLYEQYF.

The J gene is TRBJ1-2, the V gene TRBV6-1; TRBD1 is a possible D gene (6 bases). This CDR3 region has 14 residues. V shed 6 bases and J shed 2 bases, with 13 bases lying between them. Per germline, CDR1 MNHNS and CDR2 SASEGT. The CDR3: CASRTGCSNYGYTF. The CDR3 DNA follows: TGTGCCAGCAGAACAGGGTGCTCCAACTATGGCTACACCTTC.

This clone was found many times. The rearrangement joins TRBV2 to TRBJ2-3; perhaps TRBD2 as D (6 bases). In germline, CDR1 is SNHLY, CDR2 FYNNEI. Between the trimmed V and J ends, which lost 4 bases and 0 bases, there was a span of 14 bases. The CDR3 spans 16 residues. CDR3 bases: TGTGCCAGCAGTGGGGTGGGACTGGTGAGCACAGATACGCAGTATTTT. Translating it yields CASSGVGLVSTDTQYF.

This clone was found many times. V gene TRBV19 combines with J gene TRBJ2-2, with D perhaps matching TRBD2 (5 bases). V was cut by 3 bases and J by 7 bases, with 12 bases left in between. CDR3 size: 14 residues. CDR1 and CDR2 from the germline V gene are LNHDA and SQIVND (reference sequence). Here the CDR3 reads CASSITRSVGELFF. DNA for the CDR3: TGTGCCAGTAGTATTACTAGGTCGGTCGGGGAGCTGTTTTTT. Full variable domain (outside the CDR3, taken from reference TRBV19 and TRBJ2-2): DGGITQSPKYLFRKEGQNVTLSCEQNLNHDAMYWYRQDPGQGLRLIYYSQIVNDFQKGDIAEGYSVSREKKESFPLTVTSAQKNPTAFYLCASSITRSVGELFFGEGSRLTVL.